The clone carrying this T cell receptor (beta chain) was detected ten times or more. Antigen specificity is unknown. These data originate in a study of T cells in Graves' hyperthyroidism and ophthalmopathy. Study-wide points: The model anticipated ophthalmopathy a median about six months pre-onset.

CDR3 length: 11 residues. Germline lookup yields CDR1 SQVTM and CDR2 ANQGSEA. V dropped 4 bases and J dropped 3; count of bases not matched to a gene: 0. Amplified regions were TCR beta CDR3 sequences from RNA transcripts. In the first-round RT-PCR of the TCR CDR3, the HTBI primer set was used. TCRdb passed the multiplex PCR reads through MiXCR, listing each CDR3 protein once. The table has about 300,000 distinct CDR3 sequences, around 20% seen once. This TCR was recovered from a man aged 45-65 years with Graves' ophthalmopathy. The material sequenced was blood. The chain couples TRBV29-1 to TRBJ2-7; 7 bases map to TRBD2. CDR3 loop: CSVGGGYEQYF. The CDR3 DNA reads TGCAGCGTTGGGGGGGGCTACGAGCAGTACTTC.